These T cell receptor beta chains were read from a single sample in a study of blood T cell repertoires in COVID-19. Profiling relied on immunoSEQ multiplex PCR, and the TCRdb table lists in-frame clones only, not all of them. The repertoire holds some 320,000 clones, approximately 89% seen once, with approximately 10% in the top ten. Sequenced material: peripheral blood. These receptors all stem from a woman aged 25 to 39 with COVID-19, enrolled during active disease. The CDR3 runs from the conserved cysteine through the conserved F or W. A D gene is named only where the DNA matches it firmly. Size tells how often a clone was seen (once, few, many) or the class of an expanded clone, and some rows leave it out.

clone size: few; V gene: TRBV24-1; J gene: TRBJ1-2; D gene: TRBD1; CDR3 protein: CATTTGDRGMDGYTF; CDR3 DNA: TGTGCCACCACCACGGGGGACAGGGGGATGGATGGCTACACCTTC
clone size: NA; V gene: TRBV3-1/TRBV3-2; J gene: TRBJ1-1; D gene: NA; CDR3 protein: CASSQDRDLRTEAFF; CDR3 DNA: TGTGCCAGCAGCCAAGACCGGGATTTGAGAACTGAAGCTTTCTTT
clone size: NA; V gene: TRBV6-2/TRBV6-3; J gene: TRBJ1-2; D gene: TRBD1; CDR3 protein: CASSYAGQAHLYGYTF; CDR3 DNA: TGTGCCAGCAGTTACGCGGGACAGGCGCACCTCTATGGCTACACCTTC
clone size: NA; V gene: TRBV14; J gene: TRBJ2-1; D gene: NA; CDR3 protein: CASSQSGLSEQFF; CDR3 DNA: TGTGCCAGCAGCCAATCGGGGTTGAGTGAGCAGTTCTTC
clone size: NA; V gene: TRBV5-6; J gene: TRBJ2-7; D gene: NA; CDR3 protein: CASSDGTLEEQYF; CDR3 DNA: TGTGCCAGCAGCGACGGGACTCTCGAGGAGCAGTACTTC
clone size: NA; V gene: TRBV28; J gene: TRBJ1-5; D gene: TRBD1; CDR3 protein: CASRRQGLNQPQHF; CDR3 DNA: TGTGCCAGCAGGCGACAGGGACTGAATCAGCCCCAGCATTTT
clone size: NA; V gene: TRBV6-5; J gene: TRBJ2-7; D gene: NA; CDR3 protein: CASSFTGEQYF; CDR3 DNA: TGTGCCAGCAGTTTTACGGGAGAGCAGTACTTC
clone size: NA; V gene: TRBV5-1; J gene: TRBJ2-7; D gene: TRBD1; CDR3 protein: CASSLSGQGAWEQYF; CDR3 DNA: TGCGCCAGCAGCCTCTCGGGACAGGGGGCGTGGGAGCAGTACTTC
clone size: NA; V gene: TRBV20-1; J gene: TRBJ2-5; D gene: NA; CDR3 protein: CSASRTMGLKETQYF; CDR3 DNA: TGCAGTGCTAGTCGGACAATGGGCCTTAAAGAGACCCAGTACTTC
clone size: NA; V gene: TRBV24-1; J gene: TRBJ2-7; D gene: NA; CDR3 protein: CATSARWSVEQYF; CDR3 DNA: TGTGCCACCAGTGCTAGATGGTCCGTCGAGCAGTACTTC
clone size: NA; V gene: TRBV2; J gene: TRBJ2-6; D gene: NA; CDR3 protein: CASSPLPGVSGANVLTF; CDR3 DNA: TGTGCCAGCAGCCCGTTGCCCGGGGTTTCTGGGGCCAACGTCCTGACTTTC
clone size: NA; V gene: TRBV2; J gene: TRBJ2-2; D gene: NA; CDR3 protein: CASRAGSGELFF; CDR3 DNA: TGTGCCAGCAGGGCAGGGTCCGGGGAGCTGTTTTTT
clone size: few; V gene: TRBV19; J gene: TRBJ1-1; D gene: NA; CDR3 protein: CASSMGSSEAFF; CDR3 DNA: TGTGCCAGTAGTATGGGGAGTTCTGAAGCTTTCTTT
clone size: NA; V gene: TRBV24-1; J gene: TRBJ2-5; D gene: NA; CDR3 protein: CATSDAGDIQETQYF; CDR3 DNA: TGTGCCACCAGTGACGCCGGCGACATCCAAGAGACCCAGTACTTC
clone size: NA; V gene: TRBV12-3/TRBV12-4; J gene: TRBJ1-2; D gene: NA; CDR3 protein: CASSRGLNYGYTF; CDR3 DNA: TGTGCCAGCAGCCGGGGTCTCAACTATGGCTACACCTTC
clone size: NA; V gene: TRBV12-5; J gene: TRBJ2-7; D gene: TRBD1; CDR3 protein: CASGLVPGQGSLWYYEQYF; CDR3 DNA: TGTGCTAGTGGTTTGGTCCCGGGACAGGGGAGTTTGTGGTACTACGAGCAGTACTTC
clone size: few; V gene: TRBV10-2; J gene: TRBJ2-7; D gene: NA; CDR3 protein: CASDLTGTPPYEQYF; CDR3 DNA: TGCGCCAGTGACCTTACCGGGACTCCTCCCTACGAGCAGTACTTC
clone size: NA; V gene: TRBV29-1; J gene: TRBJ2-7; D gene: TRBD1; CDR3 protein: CSAGQGDVNSYEQYF; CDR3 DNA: TGCAGCGCTGGACAGGGGGACGTTAACTCCTACGAGCAGTACTTC
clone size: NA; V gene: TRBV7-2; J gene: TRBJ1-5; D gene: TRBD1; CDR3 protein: CASSLDGTGGGQPQHF; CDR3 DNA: TGTGCCAGCAGCTTAGACGGGACAGGGGGGGGACAGCCCCAGCATTTT
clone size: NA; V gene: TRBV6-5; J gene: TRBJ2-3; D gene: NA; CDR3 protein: CATWRGYMGHF; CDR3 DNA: TGTGCCACCTGGAGGGGCTATATGGGCCATTTT
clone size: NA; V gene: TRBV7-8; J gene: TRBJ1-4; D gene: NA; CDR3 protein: CASSLDRFENEKLFF; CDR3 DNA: TGTGCCAGCAGCTTAGACAGGTTCGAGAATGAAAAACTGTTTTTT
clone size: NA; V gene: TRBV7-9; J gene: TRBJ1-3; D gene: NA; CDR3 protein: CASSYPGGITAGNTIYF; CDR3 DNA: TGTGCCAGCAGCTACCCCGGGGGGATCACGGCGGGAAACACCATATATTTT
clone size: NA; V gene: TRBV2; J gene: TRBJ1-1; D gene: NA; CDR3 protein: CASRDPGVYTEAFF; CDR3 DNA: TGTGCCAGCAGGGACCCAGGGGTTTACACTGAAGCTTTCTTT
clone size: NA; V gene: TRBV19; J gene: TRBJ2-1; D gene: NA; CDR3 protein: CASSNYRDYEQFF; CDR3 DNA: TGTGCCAGTAGTAATTACCGGGACTATGAGCAGTTCTTC
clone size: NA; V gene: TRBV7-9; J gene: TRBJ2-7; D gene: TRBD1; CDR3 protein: CASSPTGTGGAEQYF; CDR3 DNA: TGTGCCAGCAGCCCAACCGGGACAGGGGGCGCCGAGCAGTACTTC
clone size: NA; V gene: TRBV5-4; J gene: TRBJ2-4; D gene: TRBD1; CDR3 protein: CASSLDRAKNIQYF; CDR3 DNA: TGTGCCAGCAGCCTGGACAGGGCCAAAAACATTCAGTACTTC
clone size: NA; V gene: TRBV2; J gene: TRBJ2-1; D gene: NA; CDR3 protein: CASRRGGASYNEQFF; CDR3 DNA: TGTGCCAGCAGGCGGGGTGGGGCCTCCTACAATGAGCAGTTCTTC
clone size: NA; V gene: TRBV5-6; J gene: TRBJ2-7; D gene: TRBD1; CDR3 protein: CANSPNRGAAYEQYF; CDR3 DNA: TGTGCCAACAGCCCTAACAGGGGAGCAGCCTACGAGCAGTACTTC
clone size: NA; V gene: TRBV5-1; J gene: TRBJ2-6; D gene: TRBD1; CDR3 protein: CASSDRGSGANVLTF; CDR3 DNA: TGCGCCAGCAGCGACAGGGGATCCGGGGCCAACGTCCTGACTTTC
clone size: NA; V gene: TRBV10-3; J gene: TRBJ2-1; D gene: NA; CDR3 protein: CAISPDGGNEQFF; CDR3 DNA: TGTGCCATCAGCCCGGACGGAGGCAATGAGCAGTTCTTC
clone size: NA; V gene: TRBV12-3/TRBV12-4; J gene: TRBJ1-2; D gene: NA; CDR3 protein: CASSLRQEQGYTF; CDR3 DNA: TGTGCCAGCAGTCTACGACAGGAGCAAGGCTACACCTTC
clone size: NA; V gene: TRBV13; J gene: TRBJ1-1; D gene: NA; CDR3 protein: CASSLVSVNTEAFF; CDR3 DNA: TGTGCCAGCAGCTTAGTTTCCGTGAACACTGAAGCTTTCTTT
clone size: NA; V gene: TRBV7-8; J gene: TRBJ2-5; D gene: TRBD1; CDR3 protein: CASSSETGAKETQYF; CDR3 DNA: TGTGCCAGCAGCTCCGAGACAGGGGCTAAAGAGACCCAGTACTTC